What follows are 24 T cell receptor beta chains derived from one specimen sequenced in a study of identical twins. TCRdb called the 5' RACE reads again in MiXCR, with one record for every CDR3 protein. The sample holds hundreds of thousands of distinct CDR3 sequences, approximately 9% seen once. These data are also associated with another study on yellow fever vaccine responses in identical twins.

The sequenced sample was PBMCs. These receptors came from a young woman in good health.

The chain carries TRBV3-1 and TRBJ2-1; a weak D match, TRBD2 (5 bases). The V end lost 1 base, the J end lost 8 bases, and 9 bases lay between the germline ends. Germline CDR1 and CDR2: LGHDT and YNNKEL (reference sequence). The CDR3 runs to 13 residues. CDR3 DNA: TGTGCCAGCAGCCAAGTATGGGGAGATGAGCAGTTCTTC. This translates into CASSQVWGDEQFF.

This clonotype was observed a handful of times. This chain uses TRBV7-8 with TRBJ1-2; possibly TRBD1 for D (6 bases). V was trimmed by 5 bases and J by 2 bases, leaving 12 bases between them. The CDR3 spans 14 residues. CDR1 is SGHVS, CDR2 FQNEAQ, per germline. The CDR3 spells CASSRTDLNYGYTF. CDR3 coding DNA: TGTGCCAGCAGCCGGACAGACCTGAACTATGGCTACACCTTC. The variable domain in full, completed from reference TRBV7-8 and TRBJ1-2, reads GAGVSQSPRYKVAKRGQDVALRCDPISGHVSLFWYQQALGQGPEFLTYFQNEAQLDKSGLPSDRFFAERPEGSVSTLKIQRTQQEDSAVYLCASSRTDLNYGYTFGSGTRLTVV.

This clonotype was picked up a small number of times. The rearrangement links TRBV5-1 to TRBJ2-7, with 8 bases aligning to TRBD1. Trimming at V came to 2 bases and at J to 1 base, leaving 14 bases not matched to a gene. This CDR3 is built from 18 residues. The germline gives CDR1 SGHRS, CDR2 YFSETQ. The CDR3 spells CASSFDPTTGGKSYEQYF. CDR3 nucleotides: TGCGCCAGCAGCTTCGATCCCACCACAGGGGGGAAGTCCTACGAGCAGTACTTC.

This clonotype has more than one count but fewer than ten. The chain recombines TRBV4-1 with TRBJ2-1; D is uncertain. This CDR3 is built from 16 residues. The V end lost 0 bases, the J end lost 3 bases, and 12 bases lay between the germline ends. Germline V CDR1 and CDR2: MGHRA, YSYEKL. The CDR3 reads CASSQDLGMVYNEQFF. The CDR3, as DNA: TGCGCCAGCAGCCAAGATCTGGGAATGGTCTACAATGAGCAGTTCTTC.

This clonotype was observed at least ten times. The CDR3 coding sequence is TGTGCCAGCAGCTGGGGGTCGTCGGACACTGAAGCTTTCTTT. This codes for CASSWGSSDTEAFF. This sequence joins TRBV7-8 and TRBJ1-1, with D possibly matching TRBD1 (5 bases). The germline V gene encodes CDR1 SGHVS and CDR2 FQNEAQ. This CDR3 contains 14 residues. Deletions cut 4 bases from V and 3 bases from J, with 12 bases between.

J is TRBJ1-5 and V is TRBV28, with D possibly TRBD1 on 5 matching bases. The CDR3 has 13 residues. Between the trimmed V and J ends, which lost 1 base and 9 bases, there was a span of 10 bases. Looked up from germline, CDR1 is MDHEN and CDR2 is SYDVKM. CDR3 protein: CASSLSGGAPQHF. CDR3 bases: TGTGCCAGCAGTTTATCGGGTGGGGCGCCCCAGCATTTT.

A few counts support this clonotype. This rearrangement joins TRBV28 to TRBJ2-7, with 13 bases matching TRBD2. The CDR3 contains 16 residues. Losses at the gene ends were 5 bases for V and 6 bases for J; bases not matched to a gene: 10. Germline loops: CDR1 MDHEN, CDR2 SYDVKM. The CDR3 DNA sequence: TGTGCCAGCAGTCCCCCTTGGACTAGCGGGAGCCGCGAGCAGTACTTC. Encoded protein: CASSPPWTSGSREQYF.

J is TRBJ2-3 and V is TRBV7-2; 7 positions match TRBD1. The CDR3 runs to 16 residues. Germline V gene data show CDR1 as SGHTA and CDR2 as FQGNSA. With V trimmed by 2 bases and J by 6 bases, 11 bases remained unmatched. This chain's CDR3 is CASSLTRSTRGDTQYF. CDR3 DNA: TGTGCCAGCAGCTTAACTCGATCGACCAGGGGGGATACGCAGTATTTT.

This clonotype was counted only a few times. This rearrangement joins TRBV7-2 to TRBJ1-2; 7 nucleotides align to TRBD1. The ends lost 5 bases at V and 2 bases at J; junction bases unmatched: 8. The germline V gene encodes CDR1 SGHTA and CDR2 FQGNSA. This CDR3 region has 15 residues. CDR3 loop: CASSQPGGPNYGYTF. The DNA for the CDR3 is TGTGCCAGCAGCCAACCAGGGGGTCCAAACTATGGCTACACCTTC.

The chain has TRBV5-1 and TRBJ1-4, with 8 bases identical to TRBD1. V lost 2 bases and J lost 7; bases outside the gene matches: 4. CDR1 is SGHRS, CDR2 YFSETQ, per germline. This CDR3 contains 14 residues. The CDR3 reads CASSFRGRGEKLFF. CDR3 in DNA: TGCGCCAGCAGCTTCAGGGGGCGAGGTGAAAAACTGTTTTTT.

The sample holds a few counts of this clonotype. CDR3 in DNA: TGTGCCAGCGCGGGGACTAGCGGGACAGATACGCAGTATTTT. This encodes CASAGTSGTDTQYF. The chain joins TRBV7-2 to TRBJ2-3; 12 bases map to TRBD2. The germline CDR1 and CDR2 sequences are SGHTA and FQGNSA. The J segment lost 3 bases and the V segment lost 8 bases, leaving 3 bases of the junction unmatched. The CDR3 totals 14 residues.

CDR3 bases: TGTGCCAGCAGCCAAATTGCGGGGGGGCCCCACGAGCAGTACTTC. Translation: CASSQIAGGPHEQYF. This sequence joins TRBV3-1 and TRBJ2-7, with 9 bases lining up with TRBD2. The germline V gene has CDR1 LGHDT and CDR2 YNNKEL (reference sequence). The CDR3 contains 15 residues. V shed 2 bases and J 5 bases; nucleotides not matched to a gene: 7.

The chain has TRBV7-6 and TRBJ2-3, with TRBD1 matching over 7 bases. This CDR3 has 14 amino acids. V trimming: 4 bases; J trimming: 6 bases; junction bases outside the gene matches: 7. The germline CDR1 and CDR2 sequences are SGHVS and FNYEAQ. The CDR3 bases are TGTGCCAGCAGCTCACAGGGGCGTAGCGATACGCAGTATTTT. Protein: CASSSQGRSDTQYF.

There are a few counts of this clonotype. The V gene is TRBV27, the J gene TRBJ2-7; D not resolved. Germline loops: CDR1 MNHEY, CDR2 SMNVEV (reference sequence). This CDR3 comprises 14 residues. V was pared by 3 bases and J by 0 bases, with 9 bases between. The CDR3 region has the DNA TGTGCCAGCAGTTTTATGTACAGCTCCTACGAGCAGTACTTC. Amino acid sequence: CASSFMYSSYEQYF.

At least ten counts were recorded for this clonotype. Here the CDR3 DNA reads TGTGCCATCAGTGACGTAGATGCGGCCAAAAACATTCAGTACTTC. It translates to CAISDVDAAKNIQYF. The chain couples TRBV10-3 to TRBJ2-4, with D uncertain. V was pared by 3 bases and J by 1 base, with 10 bases between. The CDR3 contains 15 residues. The V gene's germline CDR1 is ENHRY and CDR2 SYGVKD.

In this sample, this clonotype turned up many times. This chain connects TRBV7-2 to TRBJ2-7; 7 nucleotides agree with TRBD1. V was clipped by 5 bases and J by 1 base; unmatched bases: 5. The CDR3 length is 14 residues. The germline CDR1 and CDR2 sequences are SGHTA and FQGNSA. CDR3 sequence reads: CASSPATGSYEQYF. In nucleotides, the CDR3 is TGTGCCAGCAGCCCGGCGACAGGGTCCTACGAGCAGTACTTC.

The J gene is TRBJ2-7, the V gene TRBV20-1; D gene uncertain. This CDR3 region has 12 residues. Trimming removed 1 base at V and 3 bases at J, with 7 bases between. CDR1 and CDR2 (germline): DFQATT, SNEGSKA (reference sequence). This CDR3 reads CSARGEGYEQYF. CDR3 coding DNA: TGCAGTGCTAGAGGCGAAGGCTACGAGCAGTACTTC.

This clonotype has more than one count but fewer than ten. This chain uses TRBV12-3 or TRBV12-4 with TRBJ2-7; 7 bases agree with TRBD1. This CDR3 comprises 15 residues. Trimming at V came to 6 bases and at J to 2 bases, leaving 10 bases not matched to a gene. CDR3 sequence reads: CASSLRDSTPYEQYF. The CDR3 nucleotides read TGTGCCAGCAGCCTAAGGGACAGCACTCCCTACGAGCAGTACTTC.

V is TRBV4-3 and J is TRBJ2-2; D uncertain. Germline loops: CDR1 LGHNA, CDR2 YSLEER. CDR3 length equals 14 residues. V lost 0 bases, J lost 4 bases, and 6 bases lay in between. DNA of the CDR3: TGCGCCAGCAGCCAAGACAGTATCACCGGGGAGCTGTTTTTT. Its protein is CASSQDSITGELFF.

This chain links TRBV27 with TRBJ2-5; 8 nucleotides line up with TRBD2. CDR1 is MNHEY and CDR2 is SMNVEV in the germline V gene (reference sequence). The CDR3 covers 18 residues. V was pared by 5 bases and J by 1 base, with 15 bases of the junction left unmatched. CDR3 loop: CASSPKAGTSHPQETQYF. CDR3 DNA: TGTGCCAGCAGTCCCAAAGCCGGGACTAGTCACCCCCAAGAGACCCAGTACTTC.

This clonotype was observed a handful of times. V is TRBV6-1 and J is TRBJ2-3; D may correspond to TRBD1 or TRBD2 (5 bases each). The CDR3 consists of 16 residues. Germline CDR1 is MNHNS and CDR2 is SASEGT. Trimming cost V 6 bases and J 0 bases, with 16 bases left between them. The CDR3 region is CASRPGRMTSTDTQYF. CDR3 bases: TGTGCCAGCAGGCCGGGACGGATGACTAGCACAGATACGCAGTATTTT.

In its sample, this clonotype was seen many times. The rearrangement links TRBV20-1 to TRBJ2-7, with D perhaps being TRBD1 or TRBD2 (6 bases each). The germline gives CDR1 DFQATT, CDR2 SNEGSKA (reference sequence). Trimming took 3 bases from V and 4 from J, leaving 16 bases between them. The CDR3 is 14 residues long. The DNA for the CDR3 is TGCAGTGCTAGGGCTATCGGGGGCAAGTACGAGCAGTACTTC. Protein product: CSARAIGGKYEQYF.

There are many counts of this clonotype. The chain carries TRBV5-1 and TRBJ1-6, with 7 bases fitting TRBD1. Trimming cost V 2 bases and J 7 bases; bases outside gene matches: 6. The CDR3 extends over 15 amino acids. Germline V gives CDR1 SGHRS, CDR2 YFSETQ. The CDR3 region has the DNA TGCGCCAGCAGCTTCGACAGGGTGGGGAATTCACCCCTCCACTTT. This sequence encodes CASSFDRVGNSPLHF. Looking up the rest from reference TRBV5-1 and TRBJ1-6 gives the full variable domain: KAGVTQTPRYLIKTRGQQVTLSCSPISGHRSVSWYQQTPGQGLQFLFEYFSETQRNKGNFPGRFSGRQFSNSRSEMNVSTLELGDSALYLCASSFDRVGNSPLHFGNGTRLTVT.

This clonotype was detected many times. This chain connects TRBV5-1 to TRBJ2-3, with 9 bases lining up with TRBD1. J was trimmed by 0 bases and V by 3 bases; bases with no gene match: 5. Per germline, CDR1 SGHRS and CDR2 YFSETQ. The CDR3 runs to 16 residues. CDR3 nucleotide sequence: TGCGCCAGCAGCTCTGGGGACAGGGACAGCACAGATACGCAGTATTTT. Its translation is CASSSGDRDSTDTQYF.